This T cell receptor beta chain was profiled in a study of T cell repertoires in cytomegalovirus infection. CDR1 and CDR2 from the germline V gene are SGHVS and FQNEAQ. The CDR3 is made up of 15 amino acids. Comments on this clonotype: Antigen: not known. A much larger clone differs by one base, so this may be a read error.

A single record per CDR3 protein comes from TCRdb applying MiXCR to the reads. The sample lists approximately 1,000,000 distinct CDR3 sequences; around a third were seen once. The chain uses TRBV7-8 and TRBJ2-3; D might be TRBD2 (7 bases). The sample was cultured CD8+ T cells from PBMCs, taken from culture after CMV antigen stimulation. This clonotype originated in a human donor in good health (CMV status not recorded). Some clones in this sample may be carry-over from other donors' samples. The CDR3 is CVGGIGEGGTDTQYF. Written as DNA, the CDR3 is TGTGTCGGGGGCATAGGGGAGGGGGGCACAGATACGCAGTATTTT.